Included here is one TCR beta chain sequence, with context. This sample stems from a study of T cell responses to AZD1222 COVID-19 vaccine. The overall study: Analysis merged second doses at about 4 or about 12 weeks.

The data were produced by immunoSEQ multiplex PCR, yet TCRdb's version contains in-frame clones alone and is incomplete. The sample has under 200,000 clones; approximately 90% are singletons. Specimen: peripheral blood, collected on day 0 of AZD1222 vaccination. The sequence was obtained from an adult in good health.

CDR3 nucleotides: TGTGCTAGTGTACCGGGTCCAGATAATCCCGGAAACACCATATATTTT. This codes for CASVPGPDNPGNTIYF. V usage is TRBV12-5 and J usage is TRBJ1-3; D gene uncertain. This CDR3 comprises 16 residues. Trimming removed 7 bases at V and 4 bases at J, with 20 bases between. CDR1 is LGHNT and CDR2 is FRNRAP in the germline V gene.